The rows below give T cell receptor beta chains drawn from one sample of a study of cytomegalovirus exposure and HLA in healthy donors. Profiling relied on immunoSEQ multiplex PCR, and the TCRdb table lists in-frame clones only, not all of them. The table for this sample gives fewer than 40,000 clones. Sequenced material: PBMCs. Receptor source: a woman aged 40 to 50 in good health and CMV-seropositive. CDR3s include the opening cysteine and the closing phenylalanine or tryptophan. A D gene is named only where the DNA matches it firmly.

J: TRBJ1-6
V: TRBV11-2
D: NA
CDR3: CASKGEAPSPLHF
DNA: TGTGCCAGCAAAGGGGAGGCACCTTCACCCCTCCACTTT

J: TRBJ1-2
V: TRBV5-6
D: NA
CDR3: CASNPPGTYGYTF
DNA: TGTGCCAGCAACCCCCCGGGAACTTATGGCTACACCTTC

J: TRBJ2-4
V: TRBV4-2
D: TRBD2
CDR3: CASSQGSGGVAKNIQYF
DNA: TGTGCCAGCAGCCAAGGATCGGGGGGGGTAGCCAAAAACATTCAGTACTTC

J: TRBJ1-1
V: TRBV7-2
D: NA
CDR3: CASSPRLILRPQAFF
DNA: TGTGCCAGCAGCCCTCGACTCATCCTCCGCCCGCAAGCTTTCTTT

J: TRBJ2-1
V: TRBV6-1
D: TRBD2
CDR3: CASSVSSGGYNEQFF
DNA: TGTGCCAGCAGTGTATCTAGCGGGGGGTACAATGAGCAGTTCTTC

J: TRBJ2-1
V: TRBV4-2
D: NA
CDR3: CASSQDSGNNEQFF
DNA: TGTGCCAGCAGCCAAGATTCAGGGAACAATGAGCAGTTCTTC

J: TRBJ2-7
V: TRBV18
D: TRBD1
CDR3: CASSPQGQGAGEQYF
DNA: TGTGCCAGCTCACCACAAGGACAGGGGGCCGGGGAGCAGTACTTC

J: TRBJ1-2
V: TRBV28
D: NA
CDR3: CASSSVNYGYTF
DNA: TGTGCCAGCAGTTCAGTGAACTATGGCTACACCTTC

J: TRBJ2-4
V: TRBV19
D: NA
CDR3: CASTPRGTDLAKNIQYF
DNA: TGTGCCAGTACTCCCCGGGGGACGGATCTAGCCAAAAACATTCAGTACTTC

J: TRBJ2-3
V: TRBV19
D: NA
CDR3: CASTSGAQRADTQYF
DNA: TGTGCCAGTACCTCCGGTGCTCAGAGGGCAGATACGCAGTATTTT

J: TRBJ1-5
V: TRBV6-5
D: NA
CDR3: CASSGRTDRNQPQHF
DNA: TGTGCCAGCAGTGGGAGAACAGATCGCAATCAGCCCCAGCATTTT

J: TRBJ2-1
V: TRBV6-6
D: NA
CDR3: CASILDKYNEQFF
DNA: TGTGCCAGCATCCTCGACAAATACAATGAGCAGTTCTTC

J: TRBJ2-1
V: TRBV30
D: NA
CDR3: CAWSVSQTYNEQFF
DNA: TGTGCCTGGAGTGTCTCACAGACCTACAATGAGCAGTTCTTC

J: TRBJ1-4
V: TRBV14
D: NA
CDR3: CASSQVAGNNEKLFF
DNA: TGTGCCAGCAGCCAAGTGGCCGGGAATAATGAAAAACTGTTTTTT

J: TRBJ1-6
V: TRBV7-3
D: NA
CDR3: CASSQDNSYNSPLHF
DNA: TGTGCCAGCAGCCAGGACAACTCCTATAATTCACCCCTCCACTTT

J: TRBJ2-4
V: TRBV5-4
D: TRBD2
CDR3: CASSPGGEAKNIQYF
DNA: TGTGCCAGCAGCCCGGGGGGGGAAGCCAAAAACATTCAGTACTTC

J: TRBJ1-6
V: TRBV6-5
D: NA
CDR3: CARELGDYNSPLHF
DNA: TGTGCCAGAGAGTTAGGGGATTATAATTCACCCCTCCACTTT

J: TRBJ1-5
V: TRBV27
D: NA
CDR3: CASSLGTGPNQPQHF
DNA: TGTGCCAGCAGTTTGGGAACAGGGCCCAATCAGCCCCAGCATTTT

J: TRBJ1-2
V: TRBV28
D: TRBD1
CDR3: CASSPGQGRGVGYTF
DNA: TGTGCCAGCAGTCCTGGACAGGGAAGGGGGGTAGGCTACACCTTC

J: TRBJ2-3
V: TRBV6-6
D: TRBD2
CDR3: CASQLAGGGTDTQYF
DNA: TGTGCCAGCCAGCTAGCGGGAGGGGGCACAGATACGCAGTATTTT

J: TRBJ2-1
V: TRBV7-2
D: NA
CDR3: CASSSQADREEFF
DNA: TGTGCCAGCAGCTCCCAGGCCGACAGGGAGGAGTTCTTC

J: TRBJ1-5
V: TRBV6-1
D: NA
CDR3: CASSRSPGLNQPQHF
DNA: TGTGCCAGCAGCCGTAGTCCGGGACTAAATCAGCCCCAGCATTTT

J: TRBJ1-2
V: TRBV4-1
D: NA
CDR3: CASSTRKNYGYTF
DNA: TGCGCCAGCAGCACGCGGAAGAACTATGGCTACACCTTC

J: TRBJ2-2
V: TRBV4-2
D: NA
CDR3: CASSQVLQVNTGELFF
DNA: TGTGCCAGCAGCCAAGTTCTACAGGTGAACACCGGGGAGCTGTTTTTT

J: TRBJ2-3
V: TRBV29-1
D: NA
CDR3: CSVQTGTAGTTDTQYF
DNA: TGCAGCGTTCAAACCGGGACGGCGGGGACCACAGATACGCAGTATTTT

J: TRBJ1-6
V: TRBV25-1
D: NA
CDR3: CASSESGFNSPLHF
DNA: TGTGCCAGCAGTGAATCGGGGTTTAATTCACCCCTCCACTTT

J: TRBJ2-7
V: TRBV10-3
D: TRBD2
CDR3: CAISVAGATSEQYF
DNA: TGTGCCATCAGTGTGGCGGGAGCTACTAGCGAGCAGTACTTC

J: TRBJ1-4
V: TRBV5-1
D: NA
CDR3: CASSLAGAATNEKLFF
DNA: TGCGCCAGCAGCTTGGCAGGGGCCGCAACTAATGAAAAACTGTTTTTT

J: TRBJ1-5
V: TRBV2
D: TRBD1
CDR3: CAVAGGYNQPQHF
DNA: TGTGCCGTCGCAGGGGGCTACAATCAGCCCCAGCATTTT

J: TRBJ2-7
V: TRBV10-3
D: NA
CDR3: CAISSQGDEQYF
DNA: TGTGCCATCAGTTCACAGGGAGACGAGCAGTACTTC

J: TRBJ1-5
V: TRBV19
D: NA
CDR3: CASIAAGFFNQPQHF
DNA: TGTGCCAGTATAGCGGCGGGATTTTTCAATCAGCCCCAGCATTTT

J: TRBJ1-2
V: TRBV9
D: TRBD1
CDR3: CASSRGQGGVGYGYTF
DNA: TGTGCCAGCAGCCGAGGACAGGGGGGCGTTGGTTATGGCTACACCTTC